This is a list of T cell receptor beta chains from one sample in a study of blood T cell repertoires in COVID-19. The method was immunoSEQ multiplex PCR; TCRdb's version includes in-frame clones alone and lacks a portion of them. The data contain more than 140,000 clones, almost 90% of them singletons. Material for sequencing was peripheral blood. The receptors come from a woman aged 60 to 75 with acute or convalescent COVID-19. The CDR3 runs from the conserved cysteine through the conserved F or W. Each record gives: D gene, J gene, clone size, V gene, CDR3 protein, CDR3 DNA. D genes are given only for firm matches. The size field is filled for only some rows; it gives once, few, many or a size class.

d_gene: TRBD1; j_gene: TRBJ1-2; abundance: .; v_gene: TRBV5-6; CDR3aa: CASTFIQGSNYGYTF; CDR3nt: TGTGCCAGCACCTTTATACAGGGGTCTAACTATGGCTACACCTTC
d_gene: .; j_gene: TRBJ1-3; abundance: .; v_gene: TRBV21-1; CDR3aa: CASSKRRDQWGVSGNTIYF; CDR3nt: TGTGCCAGCAGCAAAAGGAGAGATCAGTGGGGGGTCTCTGGAAACACCATATATTTT
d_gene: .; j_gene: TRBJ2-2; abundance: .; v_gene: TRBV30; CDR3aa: CALNRVQGSGELFF; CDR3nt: TGTGCCTTGAACCGGGTCCAGGGATCCGGGGAGCTGTTTTTT
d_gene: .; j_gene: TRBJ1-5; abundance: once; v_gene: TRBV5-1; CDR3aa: CASSESNSFNQPQHF; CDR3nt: TGCGCCAGCAGCGAGAGCAACAGCTTCAATCAGCCCCAGCATTTT
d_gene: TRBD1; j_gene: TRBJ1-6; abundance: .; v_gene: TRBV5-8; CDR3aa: CASSGDRVSPLHF; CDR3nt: TGTGCCAGCAGCGGCGACAGGGTATCACCCCTCCACTTT
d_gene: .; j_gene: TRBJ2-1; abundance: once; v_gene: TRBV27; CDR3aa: CASRLSPGGAYNEQFF; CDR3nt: TGTGCCAGCAGGCTTAGCCCGGGGGGCGCCTACAATGAGCAGTTCTTC
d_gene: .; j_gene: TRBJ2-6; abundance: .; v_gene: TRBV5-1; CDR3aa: CASSPDREVSGANVLTF; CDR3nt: TGCGCCAGCAGCCCCGACAGAGAAGTCTCTGGGGCCAACGTCCTGACTTTC
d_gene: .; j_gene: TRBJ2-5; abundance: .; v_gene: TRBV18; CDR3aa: CASSPPSVSGETQYF; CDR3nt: TGTGCCAGCTCACCACCATCAGTCTCGGGGGAGACCCAGTACTTC
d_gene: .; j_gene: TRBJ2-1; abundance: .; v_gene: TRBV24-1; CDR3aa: CATSDFVQGPTNEQFF; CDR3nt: TGTGCCACCAGTGATTTCGTACAGGGACCTACAAATGAGCAGTTCTTC
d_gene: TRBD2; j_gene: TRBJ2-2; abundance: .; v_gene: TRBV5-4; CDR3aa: CASSPGSGGAGTGELFF; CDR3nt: TGTGCCAGCAGCCCGGGGAGCGGGGGGGCCGGAACCGGGGAGCTGTTTTTT
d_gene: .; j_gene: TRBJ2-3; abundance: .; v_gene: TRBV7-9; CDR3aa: CASSSTQGFADTQYF; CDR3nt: TGTGCCAGCAGCTCCACCCAGGGGTTTGCAGATACGCAGTATTTT
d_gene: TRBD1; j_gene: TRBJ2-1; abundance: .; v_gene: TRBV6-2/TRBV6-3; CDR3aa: CASSSAGTGVNEQFF; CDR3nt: TGTGCCAGCAGTTCCGCCGGGACAGGGGTCAATGAGCAGTTCTTC
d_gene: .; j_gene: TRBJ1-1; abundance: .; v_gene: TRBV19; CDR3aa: CASSLDGTGRSTEAFF; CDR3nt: TGTGCCAGTAGTCTCGACGGAACAGGGCGGAGCACTGAAGCTTTCTTT
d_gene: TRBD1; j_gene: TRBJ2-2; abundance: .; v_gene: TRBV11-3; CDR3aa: CASSSIAGGTTGELFF; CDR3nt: TGTGCCAGCAGCTCCATAGCAGGGGGCACCACCGGGGAGCTGTTTTTT
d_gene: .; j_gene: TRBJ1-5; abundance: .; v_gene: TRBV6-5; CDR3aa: CASSKEEDQPQHF; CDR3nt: TGTGCCAGCTCCAAGGAGGAGGACCAGCCCCAGCATTTT
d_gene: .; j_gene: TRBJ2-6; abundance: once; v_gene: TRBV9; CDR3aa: CASSVGGSGANVLTF; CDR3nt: TGTGCCAGCAGCGTAGGAGGCTCTGGGGCCAACGTCCTGACTTTC
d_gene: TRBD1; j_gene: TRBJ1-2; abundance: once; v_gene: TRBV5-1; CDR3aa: CASSPTRDRGLRYGYTF; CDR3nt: TGCGCCAGCAGCCCCACCCGGGACAGGGGGCTTCGCTATGGCTACACCTTC
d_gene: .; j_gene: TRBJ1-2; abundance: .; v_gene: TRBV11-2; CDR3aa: CASSLAFGQIYGYTF; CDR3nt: TGTGCCAGCAGCTTAGCCTTCGGACAGATCTATGGCTACACCTTC